The next 8 T cell receptor beta chains were all read from a single sample in a study of beta chain features in type 1 diabetes. Overall study findings and caveats: Moderately but significantly shorter TCRB CDR3s were found in Type 1 diabetes patients in all four CD4+ subsets.

Their antigen targets remain unknown. cDNA synthesis used the whole RNA isolate, giving expressed TCRB sequences. The table came from immunoSEQ multiplex PCR; TCRdb's copy has only in-frame clones and leaves some out. The repertoire holds 200,000 to 300,000 clones, with around 9.9% as singletons. Material for sequencing was naive CD4+ T cells from blood. These receptors all come from a man aged 30-40 years with type 1 diabetes.

The gene calls are TRBV5-1 and TRBJ1-4, with 7 bases fitting TRBD1. Per germline, CDR1 SGHRS and CDR2 YFSETQ. This CDR3 has 18 residues. V trimming: 3 bases; J trimming: 0 bases; junction bases outside the gene matches: 11. As DNA, the CDR3 is TGCGCCAGCAGCTCGTCGACAGGGAGCATTGCAACTAATGAAAAACTGTTTTTT. Amino acid sequence: CASSSSTGSIATNEKLFF. The variable domain in full, completed from reference TRBV5-1 and TRBJ1-4, reads KAGVTQTPRYLIKTRGQQVTLSCSPISGHRSVSWYQQTPGQGLQFLFEYFSETQRNKGNFPGRFSGRQFSNSRSEMNVSTLELGDSALYLCASSSSTGSIATNEKLFFGSGTQLSVL.

In its sample, this clone was seen a few times. The genes are TRBV7-9 and TRBJ1-3; TRBD1 matches at 9 bases. This CDR3 region has 13 residues. The V gene's germline CDR1 is SEHNR and CDR2 FQNEAQ (reference sequence). The CDR3 DNA is TGTGCAACTCAGGGACAGGGTTGGAACACCATATATTTT. Amino acids: CATQGQGWNTIYF.

This clone turned up a few times. V is TRBV6-5 and J is TRBJ1-2; maybe TRBD1 (6 bases). Between the trimmed V and J ends, which lost 2 bases and 4 bases, there was a span of 11 bases. The CDR3 covers 14 residues. Germline V gene lookup returns CDR1 MNHEY and CDR2 SVGAGI. CDR3 loop: CASSYGGRGYGYTF. CDR3 DNA: TGTGCCAGCAGTTACGGTGGCAGGGGCTATGGCTACACCTTC.

This clone showed up just a few times. This chain uses TRBV5-1 with TRBJ2-3; D ambiguous. Trimming cost V 1 base and J 6 bases, with 9 bases left between them. The CDR3 length is 13 residues. Germline loops: CDR1 SGHRS, CDR2 YFSETQ. CDR3 sequence: CASSLLPEDTQYF. The CDR3 DNA follows: TGCGCCAGCAGCTTGTTGCCCGAGGATACGCAGTATTTT.

This clone was counted a few times. J is TRBJ1-6 and V is TRBV30, with 10 bases matching TRBD1. J gave up 9 bases and V 4 bases, and 6 bases lay outside the gene matches. The length of the CDR3 is 14 residues. Germline V gene lookup returns CDR1 GTSNPN and CDR2 SVGIG (reference sequence). The CDR3 DNA follows: TGTGCCTGGATCCCGGGACAGGGGAGTTCACCCCTCCACTTT. This encodes CAWIPGQGSSPLHF.

V is TRBV5-1 and J is TRBJ1-1, with TRBD1 as a possible D gene (5 bases). This CDR3 has 14 amino acids. The V gene's germline CDR1 is SGHRS and CDR2 YFSETQ. Deletions cut 4 bases from V and 1 base from J, with 11 bases between. The CDR3 sequence is CASSPGDRNTEAFF. The DNA for the CDR3 is TGCGCCAGCAGCCCCGGAGACAGGAACACTGAAGCTTTCTTT.

This clone was counted only a few times. The J gene is TRBJ2-1, the V gene TRBV9; D is perhaps TRBD1 (5 bases). This CDR3 is 15 amino acids long. The V and J ends lost 1 base and 3 bases respectively, with 11 bases between them. From germline, CDR1 is SGDLS and CDR2 YYNGEE. In DNA, the CDR3 is TGTGCCAGCAGCGTAAGTCAGGACATCTACAATGAGCAGTTCTTC. Translation: CASSVSQDIYNEQFF. Full variable domain (remainder filled in from reference TRBV9 and TRBJ2-1): DSGVTQTPKHLITATGQRVTLRCSPRSGDLSVYWYQQSLDQGLQFLIQYYNGEERAKGNILERFSAQQFPDLHSELNLSSLELGDSALYFCASSVSQDIYNEQFFGPGTRLTVL.

This chain connects TRBV4-3 to TRBJ2-5; unclear D gene. The CDR3 sequence is 15 residues long. Germline CDR1 and CDR2: LGHNA and YSLEER. V lost 0 bases, J lost 4 bases, and 12 bases lay in between. Here the CDR3 reads CASSQDPQVGETQYF. The CDR3 nucleotides read TGCGCCAGCAGCCAAGATCCCCAGGTCGGAGAGACCCAGTACTTC.